Shown below are 27 T cell receptor beta chains from a single sample sequenced in a study of beta chain features in type 1 diabetes. Findings and limits, study-wide: Across all four CD4+ subsets, people with type 1 diabetes showed modestly shorter TCRB CDR3s.

Their target antigens are unknown. As every portion of the isolated RNA was reverse transcribed, the sequencing read expressed TCRB transcripts. Clones were sequenced by immunoSEQ multiplex PCR, and TCRdb holds only the in-frame ones, with some missing. The top ten hold roughly 0.015% of the sample, which has about 340,000 clones, roughly 13% seen once. The specimen was naive CD4+ T cells from blood. The receptors were gathered from a woman under 30 with type 1 diabetes.

This clone was counted only a few times. J is TRBJ2-2 and V is TRBV4-3; D gene ambiguous. V lost 1 base and J 3 bases, leaving 9 bases between the germline ends. Germline CDR1 LGHNA, CDR2 YSLEER. The CDR3 is made up of 15 amino acids. The CDR3 sequence: CASSQVTRDTGELFF. CDR3 DNA sequence: TGCGCCAGCAGCCAAGTCACCCGAGACACCGGGGAGCTGTTTTTT.

This clone was seen more than once but under ten times. The V call is TRBV27, the J call TRBJ2-3; TRBD1 matches at 7 bases. Per germline, CDR1 MNHEY and CDR2 SMNVEV (reference sequence). The ends lost 4 bases at V and 2 bases at J; junction bases unmatched: 12. This CDR3 contains 17 residues. This chain's CDR3 is CASSSLFGQAPTDTQYF. In DNA form, the CDR3 reads TGTGCCAGCAGTTCGCTTTTCGGACAGGCTCCCACAGATACGCAGTATTTT.

The chain couples TRBV7-3 to TRBJ2-1; D might be TRBD2 (5 bases). The V and J ends lost 3 bases and 3 bases respectively, with 9 bases between them. The germline gives CDR1 SGHTA, CDR2 FQGTGA. The CDR3 covers 14 residues. In DNA, the CDR3 is TGTGCCAGCAGCTTTGTCGGACTCTACAATGAGCAGTTCTTC. Its translation is CASSFVGLYNEQFF.

The V and J genes are TRBV5-1 and TRBJ2-3, with D perhaps matching TRBD2 (5 bases). In germline, CDR1 is SGHRS, CDR2 YFSETQ. This CDR3 contains 16 residues. Trimming shortened V by 0 bases and J by 0 bases, and 11 bases separated the two germline ends. This chain's CDR3 is CASSLGGPTSTDTQYF. In DNA, the CDR3 is TGCGCCAGCAGCTTGGGCGGGCCAACTAGCACAGATACGCAGTATTTT. The variable domain in full, with the rest retrieved from reference TRBV5-1 and TRBJ2-3, is KAGVTQTPRYLIKTRGQQVTLSCSPISGHRSVSWYQQTPGQGLQFLFEYFSETQRNKGNFPGRFSGRQFSNSRSEMNVSTLELGDSALYLCASSLGGPTSTDTQYFGPGTRLTVL.

The chain couples TRBV5-1 to TRBJ1-1; tentative D call: TRBD1 (5 bases). Trimming stripped 0 bases from V and 6 bases from J, with 12 bases between. Germline V gene lookup returns CDR1 SGHRS and CDR2 YFSETQ. CDR3 length equals 14 residues. The CDR3 loop reads CASSLGGRAAEAFF. The CDR3 DNA reads TGCGCCAGCAGCTTGGGGGGGAGGGCGGCTGAAGCTTTCTTT.

In nucleotides, the CDR3 is TGTGCCAGCAGCCTTAGTGGGCAATCCTACGAGCAGTACGTC. It translates to CASSLSGQSYEQYV. The chain is built from TRBV11-3 and TRBJ2-7; D gene uncertain. The ends were cut back, 5 bases at V and 1 base at J, with 12 bases in the middle. The CDR3 spans 14 residues. Germline CDR1 reads SGHNT; CDR2 reads YENEEA.

Here the CDR3 DNA reads TGTGCCAGCAGTTACGGGAGGACAGGGATGATCAGGGAGCAGTACTTC. As protein: CASSYGRTGMIREQYF. The chain links TRBV6-5 to TRBJ2-7, with 8 bases identical to TRBD1. J gave up 7 bases and V 2 bases, and 13 bases lay outside the gene matches. This CDR3 has 16 amino acids. Germline CDR1 reads MNHEY; CDR2 reads SVGAGI.

V usage is TRBV7-2 and J usage is TRBJ2-3, with D uncertain. V was pared by 5 bases and J by 5 bases, with 17 bases between. This CDR3 comprises 15 residues. Germline V gene data show CDR1 as SGHTA and CDR2 as FQGNSA. CDR3 coding DNA: TGTGCCAGCAGCCCCAAAAGCACAGAAAGAGATACGCAGTATTTT. Its translation is CASSPKSTERDTQYF.

This clone has a handful of counts. This chain links TRBV4-3 with TRBJ2-5, with unresolved D. Trimming removed 3 bases at V and 5 bases at J, with 19 bases between. The CDR3 length is 16 residues. Germline V gene lookup returns CDR1 LGHNA and CDR2 YSLEER. The CDR3 region has the DNA TGCGCCAGCAGCCACCAGCACAGTCCTTTTCGCGAGACCCAGTACTTC. The encoded protein is CASSHQHSPFRETQYF.

CDR3 DNA: TGTGCCAGCAGCGACGGGACTAGTCCATCCTACGAGCAGTACTTC. Amino acid sequence: CASSDGTSPSYEQYF. The J gene is TRBJ2-7, the V gene TRBV9; the match to TRBD2 covers 8 bases. CDR1 SGDLS and CDR2 YYNGEE come from the germline V gene. With 3 bases clipped from V and 1 base from J, the junction kept 6 bases outside the gene matches. The CDR3 totals 15 residues.

This clone was observed a handful of times. The DNA for the CDR3 is TGTGCCAGCAGCCAAGATAATCGCGGGCCCTCCTACGAGCAGTACTTC. Translating it yields CASSQDNRGPSYEQYF. The chain uses TRBV4-2 and TRBJ2-7; possible D gene TRBD2, 5 bases. V gave up 0 bases and J gave up 0 bases, with 12 bases separating them. Per germline, CDR1 LGHNA and CDR2 YNFKEQ. The CDR3 runs 16 residues.

This clone occurred a few times. The chain is built from TRBV27 and TRBJ1-3, with a possible D match to TRBD1 (5 bases). Deletions cut 5 bases from V and 0 bases from J, with 11 bases between. Germline CDR1 is MNHEY and CDR2 is SMNVEV (reference sequence). The CDR3 has 15 residues. This chain's CDR3 is CASSPIDSSGNTIYF. CDR3 coding DNA: TGTGCCAGCAGTCCGATCGACAGCTCTGGAAACACCATATATTTT.

Here the CDR3 DNA reads TGTGCCAGCAGCCTCAGGGGTGTGGAGACCCAGTACTTC. Its translation is CASSLRGVETQYF. The V call is TRBV11-2, the J call TRBJ2-5, with D possibly being TRBD1 (6 bases). Germline CDR1 reads SGHAT; CDR2 reads FQNNGV. Trimming took off 5 bases at V and 5 bases at J, with 12 bases between the two ends. This CDR3 region has 13 residues.

This clone was seen a handful of times. This chain uses TRBV9 with TRBJ2-5; 7 bases align to TRBD2. The CDR3 has 15 residues. CDR1 and CDR2 from the germline V gene are SGDLS and YYNGEE. After removal of 7 bases from V and 2 bases from J, the junction contained 11 bases not matched to a gene. The CDR3 DNA reads TGTGCCAGCGGGGGGGAGGGAGCGGGGCAAGAGACCCAGTACTTC. Translation: CASGGEGAGQETQYF.

There are a few counts of this clone. The chain carries TRBV7-2 and TRBJ2-2; D gene unclear. Germline V gene sequence: CDR1 SGHTA, CDR2 FQGNSA. V gave up 4 bases and J gave up 1 base, with 16 bases separating them. This CDR3 has 17 amino acids. The CDR3, as DNA: TGTGCCAGCAGCTCCCCCCCTGGGCAGAGGAACACCGGGGAGCTGTTTTTT. Amino acids: CASSSPPGQRNTGELFF.

The chain recombines TRBV7-9 with TRBJ2-5; no reliable D call. Trimming cost V 3 bases and J 2 bases, with 10 bases left between them. In germline, CDR1 is SEHNR, CDR2 FQNEAQ (reference sequence). This CDR3 is 14 amino acids long. The chain's CDR3 is CASSFVQDQETQYF. The CDR3 nucleotides read TGTGCCAGCAGCTTCGTTCAGGATCAAGAGACCCAGTACTTC.

Only a few counts were recorded for this clone. The V and J genes are TRBV27 and TRBJ1-2, with 8 bases identical to TRBD1. Germline CDR1 is MNHEY and CDR2 is SMNVEV (reference sequence). The CDR3 covers 14 residues. The V segment lost 10 bases and the J segment 8 bases; nucleotides outside the gene matches: 15. The CDR3 DNA follows: TGTGCCACCGGGGACAGGACTCAACAGGGGGGCTACACCTTC. This sequence encodes CATGDRTQQGGYTF.

This clone was detected only a few times. The rearrangement joins TRBV25-1 to TRBJ1-2, with D possibly TRBD1 on 5 matching bases. The CDR3 covers 14 residues. Trimming removed 5 bases at V and 0 bases at J, with 10 bases between. Germline V gene data show CDR1 as MGHDK and CDR2 as SYGVNS. CDR3 loop: CASSPGPANYGYTF. DNA of the CDR3: TGTGCCAGCAGTCCAGGGCCGGCTAACTATGGCTACACCTTC.

The rearrangement joins TRBV10-3 to TRBJ2-3, with 7 bases fitting TRBD2. The CDR3 covers 15 residues. The ends lost 5 bases at V and 2 bases at J; junction bases unmatched: 7. Germline V gene data show CDR1 as ENHRY and CDR2 as SYGVKD. CDR3 bases: TGTGCCATCAGTTCGGGAGGCCCCTCCACAGATACGCAGTATTTT. Amino acids: CAISSGGPSTDTQYF.

This clone was seen once. The chain carries TRBV2 and TRBJ1-1; D call uncertain. V was pared by 8 bases and J by 4 bases, with 20 bases between. The CDR3 is 15 amino acids. In germline, CDR1 is SNHLY, CDR2 FYNNEI. CDR3 sequence reads: CASLTAGYLSTEAFF. The CDR3 nucleotides read TGTGCCAGCCTTACCGCGGGCTACTTGAGCACTGAAGCTTTCTTT.

This clone came up a few times. This rearrangement joins TRBV5-1 to TRBJ2-3; 8 bases fit TRBD2. The J segment lost 3 bases and the V segment lost 3 bases, leaving 3 bases of the junction unmatched. Germline V gene lookup returns CDR1 SGHRS and CDR2 YFSETQ. The CDR3 consists of 14 residues. The CDR3: CASSSVAGTDTQYF. The CDR3 DNA reads TGCGCCAGCAGCTCGGTAGCGGGAACAGATACGCAGTATTTT.

Concerning this clone: Other DNA sequences in this sample translate to the same CDR3. The chain uses TRBV30 and TRBJ1-5, with D perhaps matching TRBD1 (6 bases). Germline assignment: CDR1 GTSNPN and CDR2 SVGIG (reference sequence). With 5 bases removed from V and 4 bases from J, the gap between germline ends came to 9 bases. The CDR3 is 12 residues long. CDR3 nucleotide sequence: TGTGCCTGGGGACAGTCTAATCAGCCCCAGCATTTT. It yields the protein CAWGQSNQPQHF. Full variable domain (outside the CDR3, taken from reference TRBV30 and TRBJ1-5): SQTIHQWPATLVQPVGSPLSLECTVEGTSNPNLYWYRQAAGRGLQLLFYSVGIGQISSEVPQNLSASRPQDRQFILSSKKLLLSDSGFYLCAWGQSNQPQHFGDGTRLSIL.

This clone was counted only a few times. The rearrangement uses TRBV5-1 and TRBJ1-2; the D gene is possibly TRBD1 (5 bases). Trimming shortened V by 0 bases and J by 2 bases, and 20 bases separated the two germline ends. Germline V gene sequence: CDR1 SGHRS, CDR2 YFSETQ. This CDR3 region has 18 residues. The DNA of the CDR3 is TGCGCCAGCAGCTTGGTTTATAACTCCAGGGTGCCAAACTATGGCTACACCTTC. Protein sequence: CASSLVYNSRVPNYGYTF.

This rearrangement joins TRBV18 to TRBJ1-4, with D maybe TRBD1 (5 bases). Germline values: CDR1 KGHSH, CDR2 LQKENI. This CDR3 has 12 residues. Deletions cut 5 bases from V and 5 bases from J, with 6 bases between. The CDR3 DNA follows: TGTGCCAGCTCAGCAGGGAATGAAAAACTGTTTTTT. Its protein is CASSAGNEKLFF.

This clone occurred a few times. This sequence joins TRBV7-3 and TRBJ1-1; 10 bases fit TRBD1. The CDR3 totals 15 residues. Germline values: CDR1 SGHTA, CDR2 FQGTGA. Trimming removed 5 bases from V and 5 bases from J; junction bases left unmatched: 8. The CDR3 is CASSIGTGEGTEAFF. CDR3 DNA sequence: TGTGCCAGCAGCATAGGGACAGGGGAAGGAACTGAAGCTTTCTTT.

The rearrangement links TRBV7-9 to TRBJ2-2, with TRBD2 matching over 11 bases. Germline V gene sequence: CDR1 SEHNR, CDR2 FQNEAQ (reference sequence). CDR3 length equals 17 residues. J was trimmed by 5 bases and V by 5 bases; bases with no gene match: 10. This CDR3 reads CASSREKLAGDTGELFF. The CDR3 DNA reads as TGTGCCAGCAGCCGGGAAAAACTAGCGGGAGATACCGGGGAGCTGTTTTTT.

The CDR3 DNA reads TGTGCCAGCAGCTTATGGACAGGGAGCGATACGCAGTATTTT. Its translation: CASSLWTGSDTQYF. This chain uses TRBV11-2 with TRBJ2-3; 8 nucleotides align to TRBD1. The CDR3 runs to 14 residues. V lost 2 bases and J lost 6; bases outside the gene matches: 4. From germline, CDR1 is SGHAT and CDR2 FQNNGV.